These 25 T cell receptor beta chains originate from one sample sequenced in a study of T cell responses to AZD1222 COVID-19 vaccine. TCRdb keeps only in-frame clones here, not all; method: immunoSEQ multiplex PCR. The profile shows about 120,000 clones, 85% to 95% of them singletons. Source: peripheral blood, taken on day 0 of AZD1222 vaccination. The origin of the receptors is an adult in good health.

This clone was seen only once. The rearrangement links TRBV19 to TRBJ1-4, with 8 bases that match TRBD1. The CDR3 sequence is 15 residues long. With V trimmed by 3 bases and J by 5 bases, 5 bases remained unmatched. The germline CDR1 and CDR2 sequences are LNHDA and SQIVND (reference sequence). DNA for the CDR3: TGTGCCAGTAGTATTAGTACAGGGGGGAATGAAAAACTGTTTTTT. Translation gives CASSISTGGNEKLFF.

V and J are TRBV7-9 and TRBJ1-3, with D perhaps TRBD1 (5 bases). Germline V gives CDR1 SEHNR, CDR2 FQNEAQ (reference sequence). Trimming removed 1 base from V and 0 bases from J, with 13 bases in between. The CDR3 loop spans 17 amino acids. The CDR3 nucleotides read TGTGCCAGCAGCTTAGAGTGGGCAGGGATCTCTGGAAACACCATATATTTT. As protein: CASSLEWAGISGNTIYF.

The CDR3 DNA reads as TGCGCCAGCAGCCAAGATGAGGTATTAAGTTCCTACACTGAAGCTTTCTTT. The encoded protein is CASSQDEVLSSYTEAFF. The chain uses TRBV4-1 and TRBJ1-1; D not certain. This CDR3 has 17 amino acids. The germline V and J ends were trimmed by 0 bases and 3 bases, with 17 bases remaining between them. Germline assignment: CDR1 MGHRA and CDR2 YSYEKL.

The rearrangement links TRBV5-4 to TRBJ1-3; D gene unclear. The ends were cut back, 0 bases at V and 4 bases at J, with 5 bases in the middle. Germline loops: CDR1 SGHNT, CDR2 YYREEE (reference sequence). The CDR3 totals 13 residues. The chain's CDR3 is CASSLAQGNTIYF. The CDR3 DNA reads TGTGCCAGCAGCTTGGCACAGGGAAACACCATATATTTT.

This CDR3 reads CASGSPLGGTEAFF. The CDR3 DNA is TGTGCTAGTGGTTCCCCATTAGGGGGCACTGAAGCTTTCTTT. The gene calls are TRBV12-5 and TRBJ1-1; D possibly corresponds to TRBD1 (6 bases). CDR1 is LGHNT, CDR2 FRNRAP, per germline. Trimming removed 4 bases from V and 4 bases from J, with 13 bases in between. The length of the CDR3 is 14 residues.

The genes are TRBV5-1 and TRBJ1-1; D might be TRBD1 (5 bases). The length of the CDR3 is 13 residues. Germline CDR1 and CDR2: SGHRS and YFSETQ. V lost 2 bases to trimming and J lost 8 bases, with 13 bases between them. CDR3 DNA: TGCGCCAGCAGCTTAGGGATTGGGGCGGAAGCTTTCTTT. This encodes CASSLGIGAEAFF. Full variable domain (remainder filled in from reference TRBV5-1 and TRBJ1-1): KAGVTQTPRYLIKTRGQQVTLSCSPISGHRSVSWYQQTPGQGLQFLFEYFSETQRNKGNFPGRFSGRQFSNSRSEMNVSTLELGDSALYLCASSLGIGAEAFFGQGTRLTVV.

V gene TRBV24-1 combines with J gene TRBJ2-7, with D perhaps matching TRBD1 or TRBD2 (7 bases each). Germline V gene lookup returns CDR1 KGHDR and CDR2 SFDVKD. The CDR3 loop spans 15 amino acids. Between the trimmed V and J ends, which lost 2 bases and 5 bases, there was a span of 15 bases. CDR3 nucleotide sequence: TGTGCCACCAGTGATTCTGACAGGGACTACGACGAGCAGTACTTC. This sequence encodes CATSDSDRDYDEQYF.

This clone occurred a few times. DNA for the CDR3: TGTGCCAGTAGTTGGCAGGGCGACTCTGGAAACACCATATATTTT. It codes for CASSWQGDSGNTIYF. The chain has TRBV19 and TRBJ1-3, with D tentatively TRBD1 (5 bases). Germline V gene sequence: CDR1 LNHDA, CDR2 SQIVND (reference sequence). Trimming stripped 5 bases from V and 0 bases from J, with 11 bases between. CDR3 length: 15 amino acids. Full variable domain (outside the CDR3, taken from reference TRBV19 and TRBJ1-3): DGGITQSPKYLFRKEGQNVTLSCEQNLNHDAMYWYRQDPGQGLRLIYYSQIVNDFQKGDIAEGYSVSREKKESFPLTVTSAQKNPTAFYLCASSWQGDSGNTIYFGEGSWLTVV.

This chain joins TRBV27 and TRBJ1-2, with 7 bases fitting TRBD1. Germline V gene sequence: CDR1 MNHEY, CDR2 SMNVEV (reference sequence). V gave up 2 bases and J gave up 9 bases; unmatched junction bases: 9. This CDR3 has 14 residues. DNA of the CDR3: TGTGCCAGCAGTTTACTGTCGACAGGGAACAGCTACACCTTC. It specifies CASSLLSTGNSYTF.

Note on this clone: One junction end does not reproduce the germline sequence, and a read error may be involved. The V call is TRBV7-7, the J call TRBJ1-5; the match to TRBD1 covers 7 bases. Germline assignment: CDR1 SSHAT and CDR2 FNYEAQ (reference sequence). There are 17 residues in the CDR3. CDR3 sequence: CASSLSRGTGDNQPQHF. Written as DNA, the CDR3 is TGTGCTAGCAGCTTAAGTCGGGGTACAGGGGACAATCAGCCCCAGCATTTT.

The chain employs TRBV7-2 and TRBJ1-4; no clear D. Trimming removed 5 bases at V and 2 bases at J, with 12 bases between. The CDR3 contains 15 residues. Germline values: CDR1 SGHTA, CDR2 FQGNSA. The CDR3 sequence: CASSKQSPTNEKLFF. CDR3 DNA: TGTGCCAGCAGCAAGCAAAGCCCCACTAATGAAAAACTGTTTTTT.

This clone is a singleton in its sample. This sequence joins TRBV30 and TRBJ2-3, with D maybe TRBD2 (7 bases). CDR3 length: 15 residues. V gave up 3 bases and J gave up 5 bases, with 18 bases separating them. CDR1 and CDR2 from the germline V gene are GTSNPN and SVGIG (reference sequence). The CDR3 here is CAWSASARGGDTQYF. Here the CDR3 DNA reads TGTGCCTGGAGCGCGAGTGCTAGGGGGGGAGATACGCAGTATTTT. Filled out from reference TRBV30 and TRBJ2-3, the complete variable domain reads SQTIHQWPATLVQPVGSPLSLECTVEGTSNPNLYWYRQAAGRGLQLLFYSVGIGQISSEVPQNLSASRPQDRQFILSSKKLLLSDSGFYLCAWSASARGGDTQYFGPGTRLTVL.

The rearrangement uses TRBV15 and TRBJ1-4; D unresolved. Per germline, CDR1 LNHNV and CDR2 YYDKDF (reference sequence). The CDR3 contains 14 residues. The ends were cut back, 0 bases at V and 7 bases at J, with 9 bases in the middle. The CDR3, as DNA: TGTGCCACCAGCAGAGAAGGGCAGCTTGAAAAACTGTTTTTT. Amino acids: CATSREGQLEKLFF.

V gene TRBV10-2 combines with J gene TRBJ2-7; D is perhaps TRBD2 (6 bases). The CDR3 is 12 residues long. Looked up from germline, CDR1 is WSHSY and CDR2 is SAAADI. Trimming left V 6 bases short and J 3 bases short, with 9 bases between. The CDR3 nucleotides are TGCGCCAGCAGGCCGGGAGACTACGAGCAGTACTTC. It translates to CASRPGDYEQYF.

V gene TRBV6-1 combines with J gene TRBJ2-1, with TRBD1 matching over 9 bases. Trimming cost V 1 base and J 4 bases; bases outside gene matches: 2. The CDR3 extends over 15 amino acids. The germline V gene encodes CDR1 MNHNS and CDR2 SASEGT. The CDR3, as DNA: TGTGCCAGCAGTGAAGATGGACAGGGGTACAATGAGCAGTTCTTC. Its translation is CASSEDGQGYNEQFF.

This clone was seen a few times. V gene TRBV2 combines with J gene TRBJ1-2; 8 bases fit TRBD1. Losses at the gene ends were 6 bases for V and 8 bases for J; bases not matched to a gene: 5. The germline V gene encodes CDR1 SNHLY and CDR2 FYNNEI. The CDR3 runs 12 residues. The CDR3 sequence: CASRGQGWGYTF. CDR3 bases: TGTGCCAGCAGAGGACAGGGTTGGGGCTACACCTTC.

The chain employs TRBV2 and TRBJ2-5, with D uncertain. Germline V gene sequence: CDR1 SNHLY, CDR2 FYNNEI. Trimming pared 3 bases from V and 3 bases from J, leaving 5 bases between. The CDR3 is made up of 12 amino acids. CDR3 sequence reads: CASSDLEETQYF. CDR3 coding DNA: TGTGCCAGCAGTGACCTGGAAGAGACCCAGTACTTC.

The rearrangement uses TRBV7-9 and TRBJ2-3, with D maybe TRBD2 (6 bases). Trimming removed 5 bases from V and 3 bases from J, with 18 bases in between. In germline, CDR1 is SEHNR, CDR2 FQNEAQ (reference sequence). This CDR3 is built from 16 residues. The DNA of the CDR3 is TGTGCCAGCAGCCGGGGGAGCAGGGATCGGACAGATACGCAGTATTTT. Protein product: CASSRGSRDRTDTQYF. The full variable domain, rest sourced from reference TRBV7-9 and TRBJ2-3, is DTGVSQNPRHKITKRGQNVTFRCDPISEHNRLYWYRQTLGQGPEFLTYFQNEAQLEKSRLLSDRFSAERPKGSFSTLEIQRTEQGDSAMYLCASSRGSRDRTDTQYFGPGTRLTVL.

The chain recombines TRBV12-3 or TRBV12-4 with TRBJ2-7, with a weak D call TRBD2 (6 bases). The CDR3 spans 13 residues. Trimming cost V 7 bases and J 5 bases, with 15 bases left between them. In DNA form, the CDR3 reads TGTGCCAGCACTTGGGCGGGGACCCACGAGCAGTACTTC. It yields the protein CASTWAGTHEQYF.

The chain has TRBV25-1 and TRBJ2-7; 9 nucleotides line up with TRBD1. J gave up 3 bases and V 2 bases, and 5 bases lay outside the gene matches. Germline CDR1 is MGHDK and CDR2 is SYGVNS. The CDR3 consists of 15 residues. Here the CDR3 reads CASSEPGQGIYEQYF. CDR3 sequence (DNA): TGTGCCAGCAGTGAACCGGGACAGGGAATCTACGAGCAGTACTTC.

The count of this clone is one. The chain joins TRBV11-2 to TRBJ1-5; D remains ambiguous. The CDR3 is 15 residues long. Germline lookup yields CDR1 SGHAT and CDR2 FQNNGV. The V and J ends lost 4 bases and 9 bases respectively, with 19 bases between them. This CDR3 reads CASSSTPTSGGPQHF. In DNA form, the CDR3 reads TGTGCCAGCAGCTCAACACCGACCTCAGGCGGGCCCCAGCATTTT.

The rearrangement uses TRBV19 and TRBJ1-1; 8 positions agree with TRBD1. The V gene end was trimmed by 5 bases and the J gene end by 4 bases; junction bases not matched to a gene: 6. CDR3 length: 14 residues. The germline CDR1 and CDR2 sequences are LNHDA and SQIVND (reference sequence). CDR3 sequence reads: CASSFQGAATEAFF. The CDR3 DNA reads TGTGCCAGTAGTTTCCAGGGGGCTGCCACTGAAGCTTTCTTT.

The rearrangement joins TRBV5-1 to TRBJ2-3; D tentatively reads TRBD1 or TRBD2 (5 bases each). Between the trimmed V and J ends, which lost 2 bases and 3 bases, there was a span of 19 bases. The CDR3 totals 17 residues. Germline CDR1 and CDR2: SGHRS and YFSETQ. The CDR3 loop is CASSFGTDSFITDTQYF. The CDR3 DNA follows: TGCGCCAGCAGCTTTGGGACCGACTCATTTATTACAGATACGCAGTATTTT.

This clone was seen more than once but under ten times. The chain joins TRBV4-1 to TRBJ1-5; possibly TRBD1 for D (5 bases). The CDR3 covers 14 residues. Germline CDR1 MGHRA, CDR2 YSYEKL. With 5 bases removed from V and 7 bases from J, the gap between germline ends came to 15 bases. The DNA of the CDR3 is TGCGCCAGCAGCTACTTCAGGGTCTTGCAGCCCCAGCATTTT. This encodes CASSYFRVLQPQHF.

The chain is built from TRBV7-9 and TRBJ1-1; weak D call: TRBD1 (5 bases). There are 14 residues in the CDR3. Germline V gene data show CDR1 as SEHNR and CDR2 as FQNEAQ (reference sequence). Trimming took 5 bases from V and 6 from J, leaving 16 bases between them. CDR3 bases: TGTGCCAGCAGCCAAGGGGTGTGGTTGGCTGAAGCTTTCTTT. As protein: CASSQGVWLAEAFF.